Detailed here is one T cell receptor (beta chain). The data stem from a study of shared clonotypes between healthy human individuals. Germline V gene lookup returns CDR1 ENHRY and CDR2 SYGVKD. This CDR3 contains 12 residues. Deletions cut 6 bases from V and 6 bases from J, with 10 bases between. Genomic DNA per cell subset filled all wells of several immunoSEQ plates. Here immunoSEQ multiplex PCR was the method, and the copy in TCRdb shows in-frame clones only, minus some. The table records about 2 million clones, roughly 96% of them present only once. The chain has TRBV10-3 and TRBJ2-3; D gene uncertain. The sample comprised naive CD4+ T cells sorted from blood. Indicated subset: CD45RA+ positively selected. This TCR came from a man aged 18-30 years in good health. The CDR3 here is CAISPGADTQYF. The CDR3 region has the DNA TGTGCCATCAGCCCGGGTGCCGATACGCAGTATTTT.